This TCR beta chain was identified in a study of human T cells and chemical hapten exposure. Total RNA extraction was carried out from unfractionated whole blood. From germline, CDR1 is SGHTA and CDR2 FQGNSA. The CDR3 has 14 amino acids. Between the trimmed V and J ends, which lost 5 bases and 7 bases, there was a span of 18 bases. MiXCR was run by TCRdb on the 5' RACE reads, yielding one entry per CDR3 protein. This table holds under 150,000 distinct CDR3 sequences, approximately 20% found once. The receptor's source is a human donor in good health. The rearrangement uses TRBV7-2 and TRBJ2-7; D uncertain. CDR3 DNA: TGTGCCAGCAGCCCCTGGACCAAGGTCGGGGAGCAGTACTTC. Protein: CASSPWTKVGEQYF.